What follows are 14 T cell receptor beta chains derived from one specimen sequenced in a study of T cell responses to AZD1222 COVID-19 vaccine. Assay: immunoSEQ multiplex PCR; the TCRdb copy retains only in-frame clones and omits some. The sample carries under 85,000 clones, about nine tenths recorded once. Sequencing was performed on peripheral blood, taken 28 days after the second AZD1222 dose. Receptor source: an adult who received the AZD1222 COVID-19 vaccine.

This chain uses TRBV3-1 (or the pseudogene TRBV3-2) with TRBJ1-1; D remains unclear. The CDR3 runs 15 residues. V lost 4 bases to trimming and J lost 1 base, with 13 bases between them. Germline lookup yields CDR1 LGHDT and CDR2 YNNKEL (reference sequence). CDR3 sequence reads: CASSPQWTGNTEAFF. CDR3 DNA: TGTGCCAGCAGCCCGCAATGGACGGGGAACACTGAAGCTTTCTTT.

As DNA, the CDR3 is TGTGCCAGCACCCCCGGGACAGGTTTCTCCTACGAGCAGTACTTC. Translation gives CASTPGTGFSYEQYF. The chain joins TRBV6-5 to TRBJ2-7; TRBD1 matches 8 bases. Trimming removed 7 bases from V and 0 bases from J; junction bases left unmatched: 8. The CDR3 is 15 amino acids. Germline V gene sequence: CDR1 MNHEY, CDR2 SVGAGI.

The chain links TRBV7-2 to TRBJ2-2, with a possible D match to TRBD2 (5 bases). The V end was cut by 1 base, the J end by 9 bases, with 6 bases between. The CDR3 sequence is 12 residues long. The germline CDR1 and CDR2 sequences are SGHTA and FQGNSA. Written as DNA, the CDR3 is TGTGCCAGCAGCTTAGGGGAGAGGGAGCTGTTTTTT. Its protein is CASSLGERELFF. Supplemented by reference TRBV7-2 and TRBJ2-2, the full variable domain reads GAGVSQSPSNKVTEKGKDVELRCDPISGHTALYWYRQSLGQGLEFLIYFQGNSAPDKSGLPSDRFSAERTGGSVSTLTIQRTQQEDSAVYLCASSLGERELFFGEGSRLTVL.

The rearrangement joins TRBV14 to TRBJ2-7, with D unclear. The V end lost 2 bases, the J end lost 6 bases, and 5 bases lay between the germline ends. The CDR3 sequence is 11 residues long. Germline CDR1 is SGHDN and CDR2 is FVKESK. The CDR3 here is CASSQSGEQYF. CDR3 nucleotide sequence: TGTGCCAGCAGCCAATCTGGCGAGCAGTACTTC. Filled out from reference TRBV14 and TRBJ2-7, the complete variable domain reads EAGVTQFPSHSVIEKGQTVTLRCDPISGHDNLYWYRRVMGKEIKFLLHFVKESKQDESGMPNNRFLAERTGGTYSTLKVQPAELEDSGVYFCASSQSGEQYFGPGTRLTVT.

The chain couples TRBV27 to TRBJ2-5, with TRBD2 matching 7 bases. There are 13 residues in the CDR3. Germline loops: CDR1 MNHEY, CDR2 SMNVEV (reference sequence). The V segment lost 3 bases and the J segment 5 bases; nucleotides outside the gene matches: 3. CDR3 nucleotide sequence: TGTGCCAGCAGTTTCGGAGCGGGGGAGACCCAGTACTTC. This gives the protein CASSFGAGETQYF.

This sequence joins TRBV30 and TRBJ2-2, with 9 bases lining up with TRBD2. CDR3 size: 17 residues. After removal of 3 bases from V and 4 bases from J, the junction contained 12 bases not matched to a gene. Germline values: CDR1 GTSNPN, CDR2 SVGIG (reference sequence). As DNA, the CDR3 is TGTGCCTGGAGAGCAGCCGAGCGGGGGGTATTCACCGGGGAGCTGTTTTTT. It specifies CAWRAAERGVFTGELFF.

The chain links TRBV10-1 to TRBJ1-6, with D tentatively TRBD1 (5 bases). The length of the CDR3 is 13 residues. Trimming left V 2 bases short and J 13 bases short, with 12 bases between. Germline assignment: CDR1 WNHNN and CDR2 SYGVQD (reference sequence). CDR3 nucleotides: TGCGCCAGCAGTGAGCCGGAAGGGGTCCCCCTCCACTTT. Encoded protein: CASSEPEGVPLHF.

This chain links TRBV30 with TRBJ2-2; D remains unclear. V lost 1 base and J 5 bases, leaving 8 bases between the germline ends. This CDR3 spans 13 amino acids. Germline assignment: CDR1 GTSNPN and CDR2 SVGIG (reference sequence). The CDR3 DNA reads as TGTGCCTGGAGTGGACATCTGACCGGGGAGCTGTTTTTT. As protein: CAWSGHLTGELFF.

This sequence joins TRBV2 and TRBJ2-1; D might be TRBD1 (6 bases). There are 12 residues in the CDR3. Trimming stripped 6 bases from V and 8 bases from J, with 11 bases between. Germline V gene sequence: CDR1 SNHLY, CDR2 FYNNEI. Here the CDR3 DNA reads TGTGCCAGCAGGGGGGACACGCATGAGCAGTTCTTC. This translates into CASRGDTHEQFF.

The chain is built from TRBV7-9 and TRBJ1-1; 9 positions agree with TRBD1. Trimming cost V 3 bases and J 5 bases; bases outside gene matches: 7. The CDR3 totals 15 residues. Germline CDR1 SEHNR, CDR2 FQNEAQ (reference sequence). The CDR3 DNA reads TGTGCCAGCAGCTTGTCCGGGACAGGGCGAACTGAAGCTTTCTTT. Its protein is CASSLSGTGRTEAFF. Complete variable domain (other parts from reference TRBV7-9 and TRBJ1-1): DTGVSQNPRHKITKRGQNVTFRCDPISEHNRLYWYRQTLGQGPEFLTYFQNEAQLEKSRLLSDRFSAERPKGSFSTLEIQRTEQGDSAMYLCASSLSGTGRTEAFFGQGTRLTVV.

The chain recombines TRBV5-1 with TRBJ1-5, with D unresolved. V was cut by 1 base and J by 0 bases, with 11 bases left in between. This CDR3 is 16 amino acids long. In germline, CDR1 is SGHRS, CDR2 YFSETQ. In nucleotides, the CDR3 is TGCGCCAGCAGCTTGTTAGTCCAGAATAGCAATCAGCCCCAGCATTTT. Translated: CASSLLVQNSNQPQHF.

This sequence joins TRBV5-4 and TRBJ2-1; D possibly corresponds to TRBD1 (6 bases). The CDR3 loop spans 11 amino acids. Germline CDR1 is SGHNT and CDR2 is YYREEE (reference sequence). V was shortened by 4 bases and J by 8 bases, with 7 bases between the two germline ends. The CDR3 loop is CASSQGHEQFF. Here the CDR3 DNA reads TGTGCCAGCAGCCAGGGGCATGAGCAGTTCTTC.

The chain links TRBV27 to TRBJ2-1; tentative D call: TRBD1 (6 bases). Germline CDR1 and CDR2: MNHEY and SMNVEV (reference sequence). The CDR3 has 16 amino acids. The V end lost 2 bases, the J end lost 0 bases, and 11 bases lay between the germline ends. The CDR3 nucleotides read TGTGCCAGCAGTTTAGAAGGGGGATTCTCCTACAATGAGCAGTTCTTC. Amino acid sequence: CASSLEGGFSYNEQFF.

The chain uses TRBV2 and TRBJ2-1; D gene uncertain. This CDR3 has 14 residues. Germline V gene sequence: CDR1 SNHLY, CDR2 FYNNEI. Trimming removed 11 bases from V and 0 bases from J, with 14 bases in between. The CDR3, as DNA: TGTGCCTCAGCCACCCTCAGCTCCTACAATGAGCAGTTCTTC. This translates into CASATLSSYNEQFF.